The rows below give T cell receptor beta chains drawn from one sample of a study of shared clonotypes between healthy human individuals. The assay was immunoSEQ multiplex PCR, and TCRdb's table has in-frame clones only and misses some. This sample has hundreds of thousands of clones, with roughly 70% found just once. Sequencing input: memory CD4+ T cells sorted from blood. These receptors all come from a woman aged 25 to 39 in good health. The CDR3 runs from the conserved cysteine through the conserved F or W. The order of the fields is J gene, clone size, V gene, D gene, CDR3 DNA, CDR3 protein. A D gene is named only where the DNA matches it firmly. The listing skips clone size in some rows; elsewhere it reads once, few, many or a size class.

j_call: TRBJ2-3; clone_size: NA; v_call: TRBV10-3; d_call: NA; cdr3_nt: TGTGCCATCAGTGACGGGACTTATAGCACAGATACGCAGTATTTT; cdr3_aa: CAISDGTYSTDTQYF
j_call: TRBJ1-1; clone_size: NA; v_call: TRBV19; d_call: TRBD1; cdr3_nt: TGTGCCAGTAGTACGGGGACAGGGGGCACTGAAGCTTTCTTT; cdr3_aa: CASSTGTGGTEAFF
j_call: TRBJ1-5; clone_size: NA; v_call: TRBV7-2; d_call: NA; cdr3_nt: TGTGCCAGCAGCTTAGAGGTTGGGCAGCCCCAGCATTTT; cdr3_aa: CASSLEVGQPQHF
j_call: TRBJ2-1; clone_size: once; v_call: TRBV28; d_call: NA; cdr3_nt: TGTGCCAGCAGTTTTTATTTGACTGGGCGGCAGGAGGGCTACAATGAGCAGTTCTTC; cdr3_aa: CASSFYLTGRQEGYNEQFF
j_call: TRBJ2-1; clone_size: NA; v_call: TRBV28; d_call: TRBD2; cdr3_nt: TGTGCCAGCAGTGGGACTAGCGGGAGGGCCCGCGATGAGCAGTTCTTC; cdr3_aa: CASSGTSGRARDEQFF
j_call: TRBJ2-7; clone_size: NA; v_call: TRBV6-6; d_call: NA; cdr3_nt: TGTGCCAGCAGATACGGCAGGGACTACGAGCAGTACTTC; cdr3_aa: CASRYGRDYEQYF
j_call: TRBJ1-5; clone_size: NA; v_call: TRBV19; d_call: NA; cdr3_nt: TGTGCCAGTAGAGCCGGGACTGACAATCAGCCCCAGCATTTT; cdr3_aa: CASRAGTDNQPQHF
j_call: TRBJ2-3; clone_size: once; v_call: TRBV15; d_call: NA; cdr3_nt: TGTGCCACCAGCAGAGTCGGGGGCAGTACTAGCCCCCCGCAGTATTTT; cdr3_aa: CATSRVGGSTSPPQYF
j_call: TRBJ2-1; clone_size: NA; v_call: TRBV19; d_call: NA; cdr3_nt: TGTGCCAGTAGTATATTTGCGGCTCTGGTTAATGAGCAGTTCTTC; cdr3_aa: CASSIFAALVNEQFF
j_call: TRBJ1-2; clone_size: NA; v_call: TRBV28; d_call: NA; cdr3_nt: TGTGCCAGCAGCCGACCCCCCGGGAGGACCCCCTATGGCTACACCTTC; cdr3_aa: CASSRPPGRTPYGYTF
j_call: TRBJ2-5; clone_size: NA; v_call: TRBV7-2; d_call: NA; cdr3_nt: TGTGCCAGCAGCTTGGGACTTCTAGAGACCCAGTACTTC; cdr3_aa: CASSLGLLETQYF
j_call: TRBJ2-3; clone_size: NA; v_call: TRBV18; d_call: NA; cdr3_nt: TGTGCCAGCTCACCACAGGCTAGCACAGATACGCAGTATTTT; cdr3_aa: CASSPQASTDTQYF
j_call: TRBJ2-2; clone_size: NA; v_call: TRBV5-1; d_call: NA; cdr3_nt: TGCGCCAGCAGCTTGGGGGACACAACGAACACCGGGGAGCTGTTTTTT; cdr3_aa: CASSLGDTTNTGELFF
j_call: TRBJ2-5; clone_size: NA; v_call: TRBV23-1; d_call: NA; cdr3_nt: TGCGCCAGCAGCCTGGATGGGGGAGCTTACCAAGAGACCCAGTACTTC; cdr3_aa: CASSLDGGAYQETQYF
j_call: TRBJ2-7; clone_size: NA; v_call: TRBV19; d_call: TRBD1; cdr3_nt: TGTGCCAGCCGAAGGAGGACAGGGGGATCCACTACCTACGAGCAGTACTTC; cdr3_aa: CASRRRTGGSTTYEQYF
j_call: TRBJ1-1; clone_size: NA; v_call: TRBV2; d_call: TRBD1; cdr3_nt: TGTGCCAGCAGCCCCAGGGGGAGGACTGAAGCTTTCTTT; cdr3_aa: CASSPRGRTEAFF
j_call: TRBJ2-3; clone_size: NA; v_call: TRBV5-1; d_call: NA; cdr3_nt: TGCGCCAGCAGCTTGGAAGACAGGGAGGCAGATACGCAGTATTTT; cdr3_aa: CASSLEDREADTQYF
j_call: TRBJ2-7; clone_size: NA; v_call: TRBV7-6; d_call: NA; cdr3_nt: TGTGCCAGCAGCTTATTAGGGGGAGGCGGGTCCTACGAGCAGTACTTC; cdr3_aa: CASSLLGGGGSYEQYF
j_call: TRBJ2-3; clone_size: many; v_call: TRBV10-2; d_call: NA; cdr3_nt: TGCGCCAGCAAGGACCGATTCACAGATACGCAGTATTTT; cdr3_aa: CASKDRFTDTQYF
j_call: TRBJ2-1; clone_size: NA; v_call: TRBV7-6; d_call: TRBD2; cdr3_nt: TGTGCCAGCAGCTCTTCGACTAGCGGGATCTACAATGAGCAGTTCTTC; cdr3_aa: CASSSSTSGIYNEQFF
j_call: TRBJ2-5; clone_size: NA; v_call: TRBV5-1; d_call: TRBD2; cdr3_nt: TGCGCCAGCAGCCCCGGGACTAGCGGGAGCCAAGAGACCCAGTACTTC; cdr3_aa: CASSPGTSGSQETQYF
j_call: TRBJ2-2; clone_size: once; v_call: TRBV27; d_call: NA; cdr3_nt: TGTGCCAGCAGCCCCCTAGGGGCAGGGGAATTCGGGGAGCTGTTTTTT; cdr3_aa: CASSPLGAGEFGELFF
j_call: TRBJ2-2; clone_size: NA; v_call: TRBV27; d_call: TRBD1; cdr3_nt: TGTGCCAGTTGGGGACAGCTCAACACCGGGGAGCTGTTTTTT; cdr3_aa: CASWGQLNTGELFF
j_call: TRBJ2-7; clone_size: NA; v_call: TRBV6-4; d_call: NA; cdr3_nt: TGTGCCAGCAGTTACTCCGGCGGCGCACAGTACGAGCAGTACTTC; cdr3_aa: CASSYSGGAQYEQYF
j_call: TRBJ2-1; clone_size: NA; v_call: TRBV18; d_call: NA; cdr3_nt: TGTGCCAGCTCACCAGAAGCGAGACCCCAGTACAATGAGCAGTTCTTC; cdr3_aa: CASSPEARPQYNEQFF
j_call: TRBJ2-7; clone_size: NA; v_call: TRBV25-1; d_call: TRBD1; cdr3_nt: TGTGCCAGCAGTCCAGGGGGTAGAAGCTACGAGCAGTACTTC; cdr3_aa: CASSPGGRSYEQYF
j_call: TRBJ1-3; clone_size: NA; v_call: TRBV4-1; d_call: TRBD1; cdr3_nt: TGCGCCAGCAGCGCCCCCGGGACAGGGCACTCTGGAAACACCATATATTTT; cdr3_aa: CASSAPGTGHSGNTIYF
j_call: TRBJ1-3; clone_size: NA; v_call: TRBV10-3; d_call: NA; cdr3_nt: TGTGCCACCGCCGAACAGAGCTCTGGAAACACCATATATTTT; cdr3_aa: CATAEQSSGNTIYF
j_call: TRBJ2-3; clone_size: NA; v_call: TRBV5-1; d_call: TRBD1; cdr3_nt: TGCGCCAGCAGCCTGGGACAGACAGATACGCAGTATTTT; cdr3_aa: CASSLGQTDTQYF
j_call: TRBJ2-1; clone_size: NA; v_call: TRBV5-4; d_call: TRBD2; cdr3_nt: TGTGCCAGCAGCTTCCGGACCATTAGCGGGAGGAAAAATGAGCAGTTCTTC; cdr3_aa: CASSFRTISGRKNEQFF
j_call: TRBJ2-5; clone_size: NA; v_call: TRBV28; d_call: NA; cdr3_nt: TGTGCCAGCAGGGGACCGCGTCGGGAGACCCAGTACTTC; cdr3_aa: CASRGPRRETQYF
j_call: TRBJ2-5; clone_size: once; v_call: TRBV20-1; d_call: NA; cdr3_nt: TGCAGTGCTTGGCAAGAGACCCAGTACTTC; cdr3_aa: CSAWQETQYF
j_call: TRBJ2-7; clone_size: NA; v_call: TRBV6-1; d_call: TRBD2; cdr3_nt: TGTGCCAGCAGCCTCCCCGGGGGAGGGTACGAGCAGTACTTC; cdr3_aa: CASSLPGGGYEQYF
j_call: TRBJ2-7; clone_size: once; v_call: TRBV7-9; d_call: NA; cdr3_nt: TGTGCCAGCAGCTTACAACTAATAGGCAGGGGTTCCGACGAGCAGTACTTC; cdr3_aa: CASSLQLIGRGSDEQYF
j_call: TRBJ2-7; clone_size: NA; v_call: TRBV7-8; d_call: NA; cdr3_nt: TGTGCCAGCAGCTTAGCGTTGATAGGGCTACCCGTCTACGAGCAGTACTTC; cdr3_aa: CASSLALIGLPVYEQYF
j_call: TRBJ2-3; clone_size: NA; v_call: TRBV30; d_call: TRBD1; cdr3_nt: TGTGCCTGGAGGAAAGGGACAGGTCAACACACAGATACGCAGTATTTT; cdr3_aa: CAWRKGTGQHTDTQYF
j_call: TRBJ2-3; clone_size: NA; v_call: TRBV29-1; d_call: NA; cdr3_nt: TGCAGCGTCGAGGCCGGGACTCACGCGACAGATACGCAGTATTTT; cdr3_aa: CSVEAGTHATDTQYF
j_call: TRBJ2-2; clone_size: NA; v_call: TRBV5-1; d_call: TRBD1; cdr3_nt: TGCGCCAGCAGCTTGCAAGGGACAGCGAACACCGGGGAGCTGTTTTTT; cdr3_aa: CASSLQGTANTGELFF
j_call: TRBJ1-2; clone_size: NA; v_call: TRBV7-9; d_call: TRBD1; cdr3_nt: TGTGCCAGCAGCTTAGCAGTAGGGGACAGTTATGGCTACACCTTC; cdr3_aa: CASSLAVGDSYGYTF
j_call: TRBJ2-1; clone_size: NA; v_call: TRBV28; d_call: NA; cdr3_nt: TGTGCCAGCAGTTTAGATCAAGGGTACAATGAGCAGTTCTTC; cdr3_aa: CASSLDQGYNEQFF
j_call: TRBJ2-5; clone_size: NA; v_call: TRBV4-1; d_call: TRBD1; cdr3_nt: TGCGCCAGCAGCCAAGATTGGGCAGGGGGCGAAGAGACCCAGTACTTC; cdr3_aa: CASSQDWAGGEETQYF
j_call: TRBJ2-6; clone_size: NA; v_call: TRBV2; d_call: NA; cdr3_nt: TGTGCCAGCAGTGAAGCGAGTTGGTCTGGGGCCAACGTCCTGACTTTC; cdr3_aa: CASSEASWSGANVLTF
j_call: TRBJ2-7; clone_size: NA; v_call: TRBV27; d_call: NA; cdr3_nt: TGTGCCAGCAGCGTGGGAGGAAGCTACGAGCAGTACTTC; cdr3_aa: CASSVGGSYEQYF